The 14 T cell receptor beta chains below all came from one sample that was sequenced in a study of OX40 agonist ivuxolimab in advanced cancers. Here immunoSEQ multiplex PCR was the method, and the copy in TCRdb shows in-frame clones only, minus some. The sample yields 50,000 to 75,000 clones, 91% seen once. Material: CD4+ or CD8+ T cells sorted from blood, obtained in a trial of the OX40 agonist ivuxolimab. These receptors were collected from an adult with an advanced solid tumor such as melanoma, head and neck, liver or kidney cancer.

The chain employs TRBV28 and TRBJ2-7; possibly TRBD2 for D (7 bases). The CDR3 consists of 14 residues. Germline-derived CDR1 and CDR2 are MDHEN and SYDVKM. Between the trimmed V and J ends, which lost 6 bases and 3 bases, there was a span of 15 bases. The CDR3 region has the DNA TGTGCCAGCAGCCTTTGGGGAGGGGGCTACGAGCAGTACTTC. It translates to CASSLWGGGYEQYF.

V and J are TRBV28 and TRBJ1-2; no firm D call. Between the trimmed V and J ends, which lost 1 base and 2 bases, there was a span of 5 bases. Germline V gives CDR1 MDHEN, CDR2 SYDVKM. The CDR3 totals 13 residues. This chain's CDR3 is CASSLSPNYGYTF. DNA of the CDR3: TGTGCCAGCAGTTTATCGCCCAACTATGGCTACACCTTC.

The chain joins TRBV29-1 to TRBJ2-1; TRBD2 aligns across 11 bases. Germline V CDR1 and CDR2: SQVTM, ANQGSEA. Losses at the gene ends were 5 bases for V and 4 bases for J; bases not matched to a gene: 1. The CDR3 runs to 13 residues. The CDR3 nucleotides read TGCAGCGTTCTAGCGGGGGGATACAATGAGCAGTTCTTC. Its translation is CSVLAGGYNEQFF.

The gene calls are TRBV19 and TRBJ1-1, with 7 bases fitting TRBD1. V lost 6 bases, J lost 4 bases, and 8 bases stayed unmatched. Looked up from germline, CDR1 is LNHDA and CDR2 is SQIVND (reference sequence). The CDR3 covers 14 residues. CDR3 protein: CASSLWDSSTEAFF. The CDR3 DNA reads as TGTGCCAGTAGCCTTTGGGACAGTTCCACTGAAGCTTTCTTT.

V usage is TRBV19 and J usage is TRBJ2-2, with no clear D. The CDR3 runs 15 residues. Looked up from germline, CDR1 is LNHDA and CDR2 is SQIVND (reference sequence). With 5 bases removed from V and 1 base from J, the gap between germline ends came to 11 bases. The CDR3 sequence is CASSPPSLNTGELFF. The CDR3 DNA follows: TGTGCCAGTAGTCCCCCGTCATTGAACACCGGGGAGCTGTTTTTT.

The chain's CDR3 is CASGSSYGYTF. For the CDR3, the DNA is TGTGCCAGCGGAAGTTCCTATGGCTACACCTTC. The chain recombines TRBV7-9 with TRBJ1-2; D gene ambiguous. Trimming cost V 8 bases and J 4 bases, with 8 bases left between them. Germline V gene lookup returns CDR1 SEHNR and CDR2 FQNEAQ (reference sequence). The CDR3 contains 11 residues. The variable domain in full, completed from reference TRBV7-9 and TRBJ1-2, reads DTGVSQNPRHKITKRGQNVTFRCDPISEHNRLYWYRQTLGQGPEFLTYFQNEAQLEKSRLLSDRFSAERPKGSFSTLEIQRTEQGDSAMYLCASGSSYGYTFGSGTRLTVV.

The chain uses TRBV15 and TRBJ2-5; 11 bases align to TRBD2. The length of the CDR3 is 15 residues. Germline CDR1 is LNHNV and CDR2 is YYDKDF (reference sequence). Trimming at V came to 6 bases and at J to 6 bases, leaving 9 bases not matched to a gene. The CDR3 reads CATRLAGEKGKTQYF. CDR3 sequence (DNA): TGTGCCACCAGACTAGCGGGGGAAAAAGGGAAGACCCAGTACTTC. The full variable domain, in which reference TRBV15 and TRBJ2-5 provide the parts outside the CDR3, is DAMVIQNPRYQVTQFGKPVTLSCSQTLNHNVMYWYQQKSSQAPKLLFHYYDKDFNNEADTPDNFQSRRPNTSFCFLDIRSPGLGDTAMYLCATRLAGEKGKTQYFGPGTRLLVL.

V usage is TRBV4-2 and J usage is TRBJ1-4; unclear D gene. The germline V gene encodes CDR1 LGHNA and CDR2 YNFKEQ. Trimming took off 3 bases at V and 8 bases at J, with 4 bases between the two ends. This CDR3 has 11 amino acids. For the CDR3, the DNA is TGTGCCAGCAGCCAGGAGGAAAAACTGTTTTTT. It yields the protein CASSQEEKLFF.

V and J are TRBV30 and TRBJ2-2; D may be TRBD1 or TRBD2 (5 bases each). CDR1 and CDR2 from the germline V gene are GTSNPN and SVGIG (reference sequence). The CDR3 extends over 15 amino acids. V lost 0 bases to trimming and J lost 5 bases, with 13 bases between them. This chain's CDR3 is CAWSVMGPRTGELFF. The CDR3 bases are TGTGCCTGGAGTGTAATGGGACCCCGGACCGGGGAGCTGTTTTTT.

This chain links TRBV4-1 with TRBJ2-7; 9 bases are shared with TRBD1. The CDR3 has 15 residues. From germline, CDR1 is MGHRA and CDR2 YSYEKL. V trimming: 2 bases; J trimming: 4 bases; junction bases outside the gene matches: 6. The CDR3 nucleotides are TGCGCCAGCAGCCAATCGGGACAGGGCACTTACGAGCAGTACTTC. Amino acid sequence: CASSQSGQGTYEQYF.

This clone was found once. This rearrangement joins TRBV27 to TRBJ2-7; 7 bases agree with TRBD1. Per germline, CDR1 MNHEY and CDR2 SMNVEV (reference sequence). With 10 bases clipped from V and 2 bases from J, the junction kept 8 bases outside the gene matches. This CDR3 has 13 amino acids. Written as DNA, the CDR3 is TGTGCCACCGCCGGGACAGCCCCCTACGAGCAGTACTTC. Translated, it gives CATAGTAPYEQYF.

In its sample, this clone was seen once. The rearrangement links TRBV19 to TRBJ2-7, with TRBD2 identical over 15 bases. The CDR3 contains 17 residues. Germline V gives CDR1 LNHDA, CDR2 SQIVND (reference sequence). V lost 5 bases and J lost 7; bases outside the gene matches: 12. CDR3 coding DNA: TGTGCCAGTAGTTTTACCGGGACTAGCGGGGGGCCACGGGAGCAGTACTTC. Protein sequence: CASSFTGTSGGPREQYF. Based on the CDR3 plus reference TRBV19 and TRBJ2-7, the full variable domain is DGGITQSPKYLFRKEGQNVTLSCEQNLNHDAMYWYRQDPGQGLRLIYYSQIVNDFQKGDIAEGYSVSREKKESFPLTVTSAQKNPTAFYLCASSFTGTSGGPREQYFGPGTRLTVT.

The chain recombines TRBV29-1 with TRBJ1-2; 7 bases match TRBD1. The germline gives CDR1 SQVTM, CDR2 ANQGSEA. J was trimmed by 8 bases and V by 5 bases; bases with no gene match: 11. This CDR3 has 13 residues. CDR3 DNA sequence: TGCAGCGTTACGGATGAGGGGGCTCAGGGCTACACCTTC. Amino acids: CSVTDEGAQGYTF.

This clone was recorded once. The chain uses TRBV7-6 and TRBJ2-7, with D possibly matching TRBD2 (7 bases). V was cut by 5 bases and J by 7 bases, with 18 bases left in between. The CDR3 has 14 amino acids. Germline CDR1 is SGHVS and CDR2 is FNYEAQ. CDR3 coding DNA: TGTGCCAGCAGCGCCGGGGGGCCATCGGGGGAGCAGTACTTC. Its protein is CASSAGGPSGEQYF.